These 26 T cell receptor beta chains came from one sample sequenced in a study of T cell responses to AZD1222 COVID-19 vaccine. TCRdb's copy holds only in-frame clones and misses some; the assay was immunoSEQ multiplex PCR. The sample lists 150,000 to 200,000 clones; around 93% were seen once. The source material was peripheral blood, sampled on day 0 of AZD1222 vaccination. The receptors were sampled from an adult in good health.

The V and J genes are TRBV6-2 or TRBV6-3 and TRBJ1-1, with 7 bases identical to TRBD1. Per germline, CDR1 MNHEY and CDR2 SVGEGT. This CDR3 is built from 11 residues. V gave up 4 bases and J gave up 10 bases; unmatched junction bases: 3. CDR3 nucleotide sequence: TGTGCCAGCAGTTTCAGGGGGGCAGCTTTCTTT. It yields the protein CASSFRGAAFF.

V and J are TRBV6-2 or TRBV6-3 and TRBJ2-1, with 9 bases fitting TRBD2. V lost 4 bases and J lost 10; bases outside the gene matches: 14. The CDR3 totals 16 residues. CDR1 is MNHEY, CDR2 SVGEGT, per germline. Written as DNA, the CDR3 is TGTGCCAGCAGTTCCTATATGACTAGCGGCCTTACGGAGCAGTTCTTC. This sequence encodes CASSSYMTSGLTEQFF.

The gene calls are TRBV5-6 and TRBJ2-7, with D possibly being TRBD1 (5 bases). The CDR3 is 14 residues long. V was trimmed by 0 bases and J by 5 bases, leaving 12 bases between them. Germline lookup yields CDR1 SGHDT and CDR2 YYEEEE. This chain's CDR3 is CASSLAVQVHEQYF. CDR3 in DNA: TGTGCCAGCAGCTTGGCCGTACAGGTCCACGAGCAGTACTTC.

The chain joins TRBV2 to TRBJ1-1, with D perhaps TRBD1 (6 bases). This CDR3 is 13 amino acids long. With 3 bases removed from V and 3 bases from J, the gap between germline ends came to 8 bases. Germline CDR1 SNHLY, CDR2 FYNNEI. The CDR3: CASSDQGHTEAFF. CDR3 nucleotide sequence: TGTGCCAGCAGTGACCAGGGGCACACTGAAGCTTTCTTT.

This chain links TRBV10-2 with TRBJ1-5; D unclear. Trimming removed 3 bases from V and 0 bases from J, with 6 bases in between. This CDR3 region has 14 residues. Germline V CDR1 and CDR2: WSHSY, SAAADI. The CDR3 DNA sequence: TGCGCCAGCAGTGATGTGGGTAGCAATCAGCCCCAGCATTTT. Translated: CASSDVGSNQPQHF.

This rearrangement joins TRBV6-5 to TRBJ1-2; 7 bases are shared with TRBD1. V gave up 10 bases and J gave up 3 bases; unmatched junction bases: 5. This CDR3 contains 12 residues. Looked up from germline, CDR1 is MNHEY and CDR2 is SVGAGI. The DNA of the CDR3 is TGTGCCACCGACAGGGAGGACTATGGCTACACCTTC. It encodes CATDREDYGYTF.

The chain has TRBV4-1 and TRBJ2-5; 8 bases are shared with TRBD2. V dropped 2 bases and J dropped 9; count of bases not matched to a gene: 14. The germline gives CDR1 MGHRA, CDR2 YSYEKL. There are 16 residues in the CDR3. The CDR3 here is CASSQPTGSGGTSQYF. DNA of the CDR3: TGCGCCAGCAGCCAACCAACAGGGTCGGGGGGGACCTCCCAGTACTTC.

V gene TRBV19 combines with J gene TRBJ1-1; 7 bases are shared with TRBD1. The CDR3 sequence is 15 residues long. J was trimmed by 4 bases and V by 3 bases; bases with no gene match: 8. Germline V gene lookup returns CDR1 LNHDA and CDR2 SQIVND (reference sequence). In DNA, the CDR3 is TGTGCCAGTAGTATGGAGAGGGGGCGCGGCACTGAAGCTTTCTTT. Translated: CASSMERGRGTEAFF.

The gene calls are TRBV6-1 and TRBJ1-2, with a weak D call TRBD1 (5 bases). The CDR3 is made up of 14 amino acids. The germline V gene has CDR1 MNHNS and CDR2 SASEGT. V shed 2 bases and J shed 8 bases, with 15 bases lying between them. The CDR3 DNA sequence: TGTGCCAGCAGTGAATTGGGGGAGGTTGGCGGCTACACCTTC. Its protein is CASSELGEVGGYTF.

The chain has TRBV11-1 and TRBJ1-5; 8 nucleotides match TRBD1. The V segment lost 2 bases and the J segment 2 bases; nucleotides outside the gene matches: 5. This CDR3 region has 16 residues. CDR1 SGHAT and CDR2 FQDESV come from the germline V gene (reference sequence). CDR3 in DNA: TGTGCCAGCAGCTTACTGGACAGGGATGGCAATCAGCCCCAGCATTTT. The encoded protein is CASSLLDRDGNQPQHF.

The chain joins TRBV30 to TRBJ2-1, with D perhaps matching TRBD1 (6 bases). Germline CDR1 and CDR2: GTSNPN and SVGIG (reference sequence). Trimming removed 0 bases at V and 7 bases at J, with 16 bases between. The CDR3 runs 15 residues. The CDR3 coding sequence is TGTGCCTGGAGTGTCAATCCCCAGGGGTTGAATGAGCAGTTCTTC. Translation: CAWSVNPQGLNEQFF.

V and J are TRBV10-3 and TRBJ1-2; D is perhaps TRBD1 (6 bases). V gave up 0 bases and J gave up 8 bases, with 31 bases separating them. Germline-derived CDR1 and CDR2 are ENHRY and SYGVKD. The CDR3 is 20 amino acids. CDR3 loop: CAISESQIRIEGERTRGYTF. CDR3 DNA: TGTGCCATCAGTGAGTCTCAAATTAGGATAGAGGGGGAGAGAACGAGAGGCTACACCTTC.

The chain uses TRBV5-8 and TRBJ1-2, with D hard to call. The CDR3 spans 12 residues. Trimming stripped 1 base from V and 8 bases from J, with 9 bases between. Germline CDR1 is SGHTS and CDR2 is YDEGEE. The CDR3 DNA sequence: TGTGCCAGCAGCTTGTTGGGATCCGGCTACACCTTC. It translates to CASSLLGSGYTF.

The table lists this clone with a count of one. This rearrangement joins TRBV30 to TRBJ2-7, with D unclear. Between the trimmed V and J ends, which lost 3 bases and 5 bases, there was a span of 14 bases. CDR3 size: 13 residues. The germline gives CDR1 GTSNPN, CDR2 SVGIG (reference sequence). DNA of the CDR3: TGTGCCTGGAGGTCCGGCGGAAGGCACGAGCAGTACTTC. It yields the protein CAWRSGGRHEQYF.

This clone was seen only once. The gene calls are TRBV29-1 and TRBJ1-2; D is perhaps TRBD1 (5 bases). The CDR3 is made up of 12 amino acids. Germline CDR1 and CDR2: SQVTM and ANQGSEA. V was cut by 6 bases and J by 5 bases, with 13 bases left in between. CDR3: CSVRGSRYGYTF. The CDR3 DNA reads TGCAGCGTGCGGGGCAGCAGATATGGCTACACCTTC.

This chain connects TRBV12-5 to TRBJ1-2; D is unresolved. V lost 7 bases to trimming and J lost 4 bases, with 10 bases between them. The V gene's germline CDR1 is LGHNT and CDR2 FRNRAP. The CDR3 covers 12 residues. CDR3 region: CASAQAGYGYTF. The CDR3 DNA follows: TGTGCTAGTGCCCAGGCGGGCTATGGCTACACCTTC.

The gene calls are TRBV5-6 and TRBJ1-1; no clear D gene. The length of the CDR3 is 13 residues. Germline lookup yields CDR1 SGHDT and CDR2 YYEEEE. The ends were cut back, 4 bases at V and 0 bases at J, with 7 bases in the middle. Here the CDR3 DNA reads TGTGCCAGCAGCCCGTGGGTGAACACTGAAGCTTTCTTT. It is translated as CASSPWVNTEAFF.

The chain joins TRBV28 to TRBJ2-1, with 8 bases identical to TRBD2. After removal of 6 bases from V and 2 bases from J, the junction contained 6 bases not matched to a gene. Germline lookup yields CDR1 MDHEN and CDR2 SYDVKM. This CDR3 spans 15 amino acids. CDR3 sequence: CASRVTGGPYNEQFF. DNA of the CDR3: TGTGCCAGCAGAGTCACGGGGGGGCCCTACAATGAGCAGTTCTTC.

The gene calls are TRBV10-3 and TRBJ1-2; D gene unclear. Trimming removed 3 bases at V and 4 bases at J, with 12 bases between. Germline values: CDR1 ENHRY, CDR2 SYGVKD. The length of the CDR3 is 14 residues. CDR3 sequence reads: CAISETQDIYGYTF. CDR3 DNA sequence: TGTGCCATCAGTGAAACCCAGGATATCTATGGCTACACCTTC.

The V gene is TRBV5-1, the J gene TRBJ1-4; 7 bases line up with TRBD1. The V gene's germline CDR1 is SGHRS and CDR2 YFSETQ. The CDR3 is made up of 20 amino acids. Losses at the gene ends were 3 bases for V and 0 bases for J; bases not matched to a gene: 17. CDR3 protein: CASSWWTPDRFQATNEKLFF. The CDR3 DNA follows: TGCGCCAGCAGCTGGTGGACCCCGGACAGGTTTCAGGCAACTAATGAAAAACTGTTTTTT.

The chain has TRBV28 and TRBJ1-5, with D possibly being TRBD1 (5 bases). This CDR3 region has 12 residues. Per the germline V gene, CDR1 is MDHEN and CDR2 is SYDVKM. Trimming removed 5 bases from V and 6 bases from J, with 8 bases in between. The DNA of the CDR3 is TGTGCCAGCAGTCCAGGGAGTCAGCCCCAGCATTTT. It yields the protein CASSPGSQPQHF.

The chain uses TRBV4-1 and TRBJ1-2, with D perhaps matching TRBD1 (6 bases). Germline-derived CDR1 and CDR2 are MGHRA and YSYEKL. Between the trimmed V and J ends, which lost 0 bases and 4 bases, there was a span of 15 bases. The CDR3 is 16 residues long. The CDR3 spells CASSQDLGTSTYGYTF. In DNA form, the CDR3 reads TGCGCCAGCAGCCAAGATCTCGGGACATCGACCTATGGCTACACCTTC.

The CDR3 DNA is TGTGCCAGCGGTCAGGGAGCTAATGAAAAACTGTTTTTT. This sequence encodes CASGQGANEKLFF. V usage is TRBV27 and J usage is TRBJ1-4; TRBD1 might be the D (5 bases). The CDR3 covers 13 residues. CDR1 and CDR2 from the germline V gene are MNHEY and SMNVEV (reference sequence). Trimming removed 8 bases at V and 3 bases at J, with 10 bases between.

The chain recombines TRBV7-8 with TRBJ2-1; possible D gene TRBD1, 8 bases. Between the trimmed V and J ends, which lost 5 bases and 4 bases, there was a span of 18 bases. Germline CDR1 is SGHVS and CDR2 is FQNEAQ. The CDR3 contains 16 residues. CDR3 bases: TGTGCCAGCAGCCCCCGGACAGGGAGGGGGTACAATGAGCAGTTCTTC. Translating it yields CASSPRTGRGYNEQFF.

This sequence joins TRBV19 and TRBJ1-4; D is unclear. This CDR3 is built from 13 residues. The germline V gene encodes CDR1 LNHDA and CDR2 SQIVND (reference sequence). Trimming removed 8 bases from V and 4 bases from J, with 11 bases in between. The DNA of the CDR3 is TGTGCCAGTCGAAGGAAGGGTAATGAAAAACTGTTTTTT. Protein sequence: CASRRKGNEKLFF.

The chain joins TRBV5-4 to TRBJ1-1; TRBD1 matches at 9 bases. Trimming cost V 2 bases and J 6 bases; bases outside gene matches: 5. CDR1 is SGHNT and CDR2 is YYREEE in the germline V gene (reference sequence). This CDR3 has 14 amino acids. The CDR3 loop is CASSFLQGAAEAFF. CDR3 sequence (DNA): TGTGCCAGCAGCTTTCTACAGGGGGCCGCTGAAGCTTTCTTT.